This T cell receptor beta chain was sequenced during a study of shared clonotypes between healthy human individuals. CDR3 size: 12 residues. The germline V gene has CDR1 MNHNS and CDR2 SASEGT. V lost 7 bases and J 0 bases, leaving 7 bases between the germline ends. Produced via immunoSEQ multiplex PCR; TCRdb's table is partial and in-frame only. The repertoire holds a few hundred thousand clones, with around 74% as singletons. The clonotype was recovered from a man aged 25 to 40 in good health. The sequencing sample was made of memory CD4+ T cells sorted from blood. Subset reported: CD45RA-negative fraction. The genes are TRBV6-1 and TRBJ2-7; perhaps TRBD2 as D (5 bases). In DNA, the CDR3 is TGTGCCAGCACGAGGGACTCCTACGAGCAGTACTTC. Its translation is CASTRDSYEQYF.